Sequencing of this T cell receptor (beta chain) was carried out in a study of response to subunit inactivated influenza vaccine. V was trimmed by 8 bases and J by 1 base, leaving 12 bases between them. There are 14 residues in the CDR3. The germline V gene has CDR1 MNHNS and CDR2 SASEGT. TCRdb redid the calling of the RT-PCR reads with MiXCR, one entry per CDR3 protein. In the table there are 450,000 to 600,000 distinct CDR3 sequences, less than 8% of which are singletons. Turning to this clonotype: Its antigen is unknown.

Study observations and caveats: Authors suggested few new T cells are recruited by each seasonal influenza vaccination.

This rearrangement joins TRBV6-1 to TRBJ1-5; D call uncertain. The receptor was isolated from a man aged 50 to 69 who received an inactivated influenza vaccine. Source: PBMCs from blood, taken less than 30 months after vaccination. This CDR3 reads CASGRDLSNQPQHF. The CDR3 nucleotides read TGTGCCAGCGGGAGAGACTTAAGCAATCAGCCCCAGCATTTT.